This T cell receptor (beta chain) was obtained from a study of Graves' ophthalmopathy and Graves' hyperthyroidism. This clonotype was seen ten or more times. Its antigen is unidentified. Over 18 months of follow-up, stable hyperthyroidism required that no ophthalmopathy appear. Pregnant or lactating patients and those with other autoimmune diseases or uncontrolled infections were excluded. The study amplified TCR beta CDR3 regions using RNA transcripts. Amplification began with first-round RT-PCR using HTBI primers, then second-round multiplex PCR was performed. TCRdb fed the multiplex PCR reads into MiXCR, producing one record per CDR3 protein. The repertoire includes 400,000 to 500,000 distinct CDR3 sequences, around a fifth of them detected once, and roughly 3.2% sits in the top ten. Study findings and constraints: Built on 13 signatures, a model told ophthalmopathy apart from stable hyperthyroidism with about 85% sensitivity and roughly 81% specificity. For predicting ophthalmopathy progression, the model had 70.59% sensitivity and approximately 77% specificity.

In germline, CDR1 is MNHEY, CDR2 SVGAGI. The V end was cut by 3 bases, the J end by 1 base, with 12 bases between. This CDR3 comprises 15 residues. Sequenced sample: peripheral blood. The J gene is TRBJ1-1, the V gene TRBV6-5; D is ambiguous. The source is a woman between 18 and 30 years old with stable Graves' hyperthyroidism. CDR3 region: CASSYGQIGNTEAFF. CDR3 sequence (DNA): TGTGCCAGCAGTTATGGGCAGATTGGGAACACTGAAGCTTTCTTT.